This TCR beta chain was captured in a study of T cell responses to AZD1222 COVID-19 vaccine. V shed 4 bases and J shed 7 bases, with 10 bases lying between them. The germline V gene has CDR1 SQVTM and CDR2 ANQGSEA. The length of the CDR3 is 11 residues. Produced via immunoSEQ multiplex PCR; TCRdb's table is partial and in-frame only. The sample gives about 140,000 clones, approximately 90% of which show up once; 1.9% is in the top ten. The TCR sequence derives from an adult in good health. The gene calls are TRBV29-1 and TRBJ1-2; D not certain. This specimen was peripheral blood, taken on day 0 of AZD1222 vaccination. The CDR3 loop reads CSVGVEFGYTF. CDR3 DNA: TGCAGCGTTGGGGTGGAGTTTGGCTACACCTTC.